Shown below are 25 T cell receptor beta chains from a single sample sequenced in a study of T-cell memory formation after mild COVID-19. Using its own MiXCR run on the 5' RACE reads, TCRdb lists one record per CDR3 protein. The sample consists of 450,000 or so distinct CDR3 sequences, around 19% of them appearing once. The specimen sequenced was PBMCs or a T cell subset sorted from them (not recorded which). The source of these receptors is an adult woman who had mild COVID-19 (a few samples of this study predate the infection). Cell type and time point are not known.

This clonotype was found a few times. The chain is built from TRBV6-5 and TRBJ1-4, with 9 nucleotides matching TRBD1. The germline V gene has CDR1 MNHEY and CDR2 SVGAGI. The ends lost 6 bases at V and 2 bases at J; junction bases unmatched: 4. This CDR3 has 15 residues. The CDR3: CASRGQGYTNEKLFF. The CDR3 DNA sequence: TGTGCCAGCAGAGGACAGGGGTACACTAATGAAAAACTGTTTTTT.

This chain joins TRBV15 and TRBJ2-5; 11 nucleotides align to TRBD2. This CDR3 has 17 residues. The ends lost 0 bases at V and 2 bases at J; junction bases unmatched: 5. Germline CDR1 LNHNV, CDR2 YYDKDF (reference sequence). The CDR3 nucleotides read TGTGCCACCAGCAGAGATCGCAGACTAGCGGGACAAGAGACCCAGTACTTC. It codes for CATSRDRRLAGQETQYF. The full variable domain, rest sourced from reference TRBV15 and TRBJ2-5, is DAMVIQNPRYQVTQFGKPVTLSCSQTLNHNVMYWYQQKSSQAPKLLFHYYDKDFNNEADTPDNFQSRRPNTSFCFLDIRSPGLGDTAMYLCATSRDRRLAGQETQYFGPGTRLLVL.

The sample holds a few counts of this clonotype. The chain is built from TRBV6-5 and TRBJ2-2, with D possibly TRBD1 on 6 matching bases. This CDR3 has 19 residues. Germline values: CDR1 MNHEY, CDR2 SVGAGI. Trimming left V 3 bases short and J 0 bases short, with 20 bases between. This chain's CDR3 is CASSYNPGYRTANTGELFF. The CDR3 DNA reads as TGTGCCAGCAGTTATAATCCGGGGTACCGGACAGCGAACACCGGGGAGCTGTTTTTT.

V gene TRBV18 combines with J gene TRBJ1-1; D may be TRBD1 (5 bases). The CDR3 is 18 residues long. V was trimmed by 3 bases and J by 2 bases, leaving 22 bases between them. Germline V gene sequence: CDR1 KGHSH, CDR2 LQKENI. The CDR3 bases are TGTGCCAGCTCACCGCGAGGCTGGGGGGGGGTTGGCAACACTGAAGCTTTCTTT. Protein: CASSPRGWGGVGNTEAFF.

The CDR3 reads CASSYDSEAFF. The CDR3 DNA reads as TGTGCCAGCAGTTACGACAGTGAAGCTTTCTTT. This chain uses TRBV6-6 with TRBJ1-1, with TRBD1 as a possible D gene (5 bases). Looked up from germline, CDR1 is MNHNY and CDR2 is SVGAGI (reference sequence). This CDR3 comprises 11 residues. V dropped 2 bases and J dropped 7 bases, with 5 bases sitting between them.

This clonotype was found a few times. Here the CDR3 DNA reads TGTGCCAGCAGTCCACGCCCACCATACTCTGGAAACACCATATATTTT. It specifies CASSPRPPYSGNTIYF. The V call is TRBV27, the J call TRBJ1-3; the D is unclear. This CDR3 contains 16 residues. Germline V CDR1 and CDR2: MNHEY, SMNVEV (reference sequence). V lost 5 bases, J lost 0 bases, and 14 bases lay in between.

This clonotype came up many times. This chain uses TRBV7-9 with TRBJ2-7; 10 bases match TRBD2. The CDR3 runs to 17 residues. The germline CDR1 and CDR2 sequences are SEHNR and FQNEAQ (reference sequence). J gave up 4 bases and V 1 base, and 10 bases lay outside the gene matches. This CDR3 is CASSLGLASGSIYEQYF. The CDR3 DNA is TGTGCCAGCAGCTTAGGGCTCGCTAGCGGGAGTATATACGAGCAGTACTTC.

This clonotype was counted only a few times. The chain couples TRBV7-9 to TRBJ2-7; 7 bases are a match to TRBD2. Losses at the gene ends were 4 bases for V and 3 bases for J; bases not matched to a gene: 15. Germline values: CDR1 SEHNR, CDR2 FQNEAQ (reference sequence). The CDR3 covers 17 residues. The CDR3 loop is CASSSHLQVAGDYEQYF. In nucleotides, the CDR3 is TGTGCCAGCAGCTCACACCTACAGGTGGCGGGGGACTACGAGCAGTACTTC.

V is TRBV4-2 and J is TRBJ2-3; a possible D gene is TRBD2 (6 bases). Germline V CDR1 and CDR2: LGHNA, YNFKEQ. The CDR3 totals 16 residues. V shed 3 bases and J shed 2 bases, with 15 bases lying between them. The DNA for the CDR3 is TGTGCCAGCAGCCAGAGAGGACGCGGGGACACAGATACGCAGTATTTT. Amino acid sequence: CASSQRGRGDTDTQYF.

The chain is built from TRBV12-3 or TRBV12-4 and TRBJ2-3; the match to TRBD2 covers 9 bases. Trimming cost V 2 bases and J 5 bases; bases outside gene matches: 5. The CDR3 has 15 amino acids. The CDR3 sequence: CASSLFAGGGDTQYF. The CDR3 bases are TGTGCCAGCAGTTTATTTGCGGGAGGGGGAGATACGCAGTATTTT.

This clonotype was counted between two and nine times. For the CDR3, the DNA is TGTGCCAGCAGCTTAGAAGGGACAGGGGGTGAAAAACTGTTTTTT. Translated: CASSLEGTGGEKLFF. The V and J genes are TRBV7-8 and TRBJ1-4; TRBD1 matches 11 bases. Trimming cost V 1 base and J 7 bases; bases outside gene matches: 2. The V gene's germline CDR1 is SGHVS and CDR2 FQNEAQ. This CDR3 spans 15 amino acids.

The chain links TRBV12-3 or TRBV12-4 to TRBJ2-7; D possibly corresponds to TRBD1 (5 bases). The CDR3 totals 13 residues. Between the trimmed V and J ends, which lost 1 base and 4 bases, there was a span of 8 bases. CDR3 protein: CASSLGQKYEQYF. The CDR3 bases are TGTGCCAGCAGTTTAGGACAGAAATACGAGCAGTACTTC.

The rearrangement uses TRBV14 and TRBJ2-1; TRBD1 might be the D (5 bases). CDR3 length: 15 residues. The V end lost 0 bases, the J end lost 8 bases, and 14 bases lay between the germline ends. Germline V gene lookup returns CDR1 SGHDN and CDR2 FVKESK. The CDR3 DNA reads as TGTGCCAGCAGCCAAGAGTCTCACCTAGGGGATGAGCAGTTCTTC. Its translation is CASSQESHLGDEQFF.

The CDR3 sequence: CASSQAQGSGNTIYF. The CDR3 nucleotides read TGTGCCAGCAGCCAAGCACAGGGCTCTGGAAACACCATATATTTT. The chain has TRBV4-2 and TRBJ1-3; TRBD1 is a possible D gene (6 bases). This CDR3 spans 15 amino acids. Between the trimmed V and J ends, which lost 1 base and 0 bases, there was a span of 7 bases. Looked up from germline, CDR1 is LGHNA and CDR2 is YNFKEQ.

V is TRBV2 and J is TRBJ2-1, with no clear D. The V and J ends lost 8 bases and 6 bases respectively, with 11 bases between them. CDR1 is SNHLY, CDR2 FYNNEI, per germline. This CDR3 region has 12 residues. As DNA, the CDR3 is TGTGCCAGCGAAGGGTGGGGCAATGAGCAGTTCTTC. Translation: CASEGWGNEQFF.

The chain carries TRBV12-3 or TRBV12-4 and TRBJ2-2; D gene uncertain. Trimming shortened V by 5 bases and J by 4 bases, and 17 bases separated the two germline ends. The CDR3 runs to 16 residues. In DNA form, the CDR3 reads TGTGCCAGCAGTCCCCCTCTAGGTCGGGTCACCGGGGAGCTGTTTTTT. Encoded protein: CASSPPLGRVTGELFF.

This clonotype was observed a few times. V is TRBV7-2 and J is TRBJ2-2, with D uncertain. Trimming removed 4 bases at V and 7 bases at J, with 16 bases between. The germline gives CDR1 SGHTA, CDR2 FQGNSA. The CDR3 loop spans 15 amino acids. CDR3 region: CASSSQIGWGGELFF. CDR3 DNA: TGTGCCAGCAGCTCTCAAATAGGGTGGGGCGGGGAGCTGTTTTTT.

There are a few counts of this clonotype. The chain combines TRBV25-1 with TRBJ1-2; D remains unclear. V lost 2 bases, J lost 8 bases, and 6 bases lay in between. CDR3 length equals 11 residues. Germline CDR1 and CDR2: MGHDK and SYGVNS. CDR3 DNA: TGTGCCAGCAGTGAAGATGGGGGCTACACCTTC. Its translation is CASSEDGGYTF.

This clonotype was seen a few times. The chain employs TRBV10-2 and TRBJ1-1; a possible D gene is TRBD1 (5 bases). Deletions cut 5 bases from V and 6 bases from J, with 16 bases between. Germline V lookup: CDR1 WSHSY, CDR2 SAAADI. The CDR3 length is 14 residues. The CDR3 sequence: CASSRTRGVAEAFF. The DNA of the CDR3 is TGCGCCAGCAGTAGGACCCGAGGGGTTGCTGAAGCTTTCTTT.

Only a few counts were recorded for this clonotype. V gene TRBV3-1 combines with J gene TRBJ2-1; 9 nucleotides agree with TRBD2. The V and J ends lost 4 bases and 7 bases, in that order; junction bases with no gene match: 8. The germline V gene encodes CDR1 LGHDT and CDR2 YNNKEL (reference sequence). The CDR3 is 15 amino acids. Here the CDR3 DNA reads TGTGCCAGCAGCCGAGCTAGCGGGAAGAGAAATGAGCAGTTCTTC. It translates to CASSRASGKRNEQFF.

The rearrangement links TRBV20-1 to TRBJ1-5; possibly TRBD1 for D (6 bases). The length of the CDR3 is 15 residues. CDR1 and CDR2 from the germline V gene are DFQATT and SNEGSKA (reference sequence). V lost 3 bases to trimming and J lost 0 bases, with 12 bases between them. CDR3 nucleotides: TGCAGTGCTAGTCAGGGGTCAGATAGCAATCAGCCCCAGCATTTT. Its protein is CSASQGSDSNQPQHF.

This chain connects TRBV5-6 to TRBJ2-1; either TRBD1 or TRBD2 may fit D (6 bases each). The CDR3 sequence is 15 residues long. V lost 1 base to trimming and J lost 6 bases, with 14 bases between them. Germline V gene lookup returns CDR1 SGHDT and CDR2 YYEEEE. The CDR3 spells CASSLIWGASNEQFF. DNA of the CDR3: TGTGCCAGCAGCTTGATTTGGGGGGCATCCAATGAGCAGTTCTTC.

The sample holds a few counts of this clonotype. This chain joins TRBV5-1 and TRBJ2-3; 13 bases map to TRBD2. The germline CDR1 and CDR2 sequences are SGHRS and YFSETQ. This CDR3 is built from 17 residues. V gave up 4 bases and J gave up 3 bases; unmatched junction bases: 8. CDR3 region: CASSRTSGRAGTDTQYF. CDR3 sequence (DNA): TGCGCCAGCAGCCGAACTAGCGGGAGGGCCGGGACAGATACGCAGTATTTT.

J is TRBJ2-5 and V is TRBV5-1; D is perhaps TRBD1 (5 bases). The length of the CDR3 is 15 residues. V lost 0 bases and J 4 bases, leaving 13 bases between the germline ends. Germline CDR1 SGHRS, CDR2 YFSETQ. CDR3: CASSLANWGRETQYF. The CDR3 DNA reads TGCGCCAGCAGCTTGGCCAATTGGGGCAGAGAGACCCAGTACTTC.

The J gene is TRBJ1-2, the V gene TRBV12-3 or TRBV12-4; the D gene is possibly TRBD1 (6 bases). The germline V and J ends were trimmed by 2 bases and 3 bases, with 13 bases remaining between them. The CDR3 loop spans 15 amino acids. DNA for the CDR3: TGTGCCAGCAGTTTACAGGGGCTGTCTGACTATGGCTACACCTTC. Translated: CASSLQGLSDYGYTF.